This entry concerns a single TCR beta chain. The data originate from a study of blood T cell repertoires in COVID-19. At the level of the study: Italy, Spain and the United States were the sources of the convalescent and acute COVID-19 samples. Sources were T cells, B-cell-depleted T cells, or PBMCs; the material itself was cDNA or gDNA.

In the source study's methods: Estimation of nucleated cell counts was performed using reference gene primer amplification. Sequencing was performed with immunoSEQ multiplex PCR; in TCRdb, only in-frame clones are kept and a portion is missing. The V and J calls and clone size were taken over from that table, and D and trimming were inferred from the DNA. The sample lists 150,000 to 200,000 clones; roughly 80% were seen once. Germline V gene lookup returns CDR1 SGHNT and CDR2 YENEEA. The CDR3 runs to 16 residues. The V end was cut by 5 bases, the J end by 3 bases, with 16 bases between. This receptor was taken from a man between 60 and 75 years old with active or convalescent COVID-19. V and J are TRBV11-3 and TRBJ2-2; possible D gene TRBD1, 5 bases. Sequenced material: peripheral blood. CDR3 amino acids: CASSLSRLGDTGELFF. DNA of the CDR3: TGTGCCAGCAGCCTTTCCCGGTTAGGGGACACCGGGGAGCTGTTTTTT.